A selection of T cell receptor beta chains follows, all from one sample in a study of CD8 T cells in ankylosing spondylitis. TCRdb fed the 5' RACE reads into MiXCR, producing one record per CDR3 protein. The sample contains some 63,000 distinct CDR3 sequences, roughly 6.1% of which appear only once. Material: synovial fluid, either unsorted or a sorted T cell fraction (not recorded which). The receptors were gathered from a male donor with ankylosing spondylitis. CDR3s include the opening cysteine and the closing phenylalanine or tryptophan. The D gene is left open where the match is weak. Not every row has a clone size; where given, it reads once, few, many or a size class.

>TRBV7-2|-|TRBJ2-2|many
CASSLGIYTGELFF
TGTGCCAGCAGCTTAGGGATTTACACCGGGGAGCTGTTTTTT
>TRBV4-2|TRBD1|TRBJ1-4|-
CASSRTGRGEKLFF
TGTGCCAGCAGCCGGACAGGCCGGGGGGAAAAACTGTTTTTT
>TRBV7-2|-|TRBJ1-2|few
CASSLNGYSYGYTF
TGTGCCAGCAGCCTTAACGGCTATAGCTATGGCTACACCTTC
>TRBV29-1|-|TRBJ2-3|many
CSVLGESTDTQYF
TGCAGCGTTTTGGGAGAGAGCACAGATACGCAGTATTTT
>TRBV30|-|TRBJ1-5|few
CAWTSHGGSRPQHF
TGTGCCTGGACCTCACATGGGGGGTCTAGGCCCCAGCATTTT
>TRBV29-1|TRBD1|TRBJ1-1|few
CSVDRGANTEAFF
TGCAGCGTTGACAGGGGGGCGAACACTGAAGCTTTCTTT
>TRBV10-3|TRBD1|TRBJ1-1|many
CAISGIDRGNTEAFF
TGTGCCATCAGTGGTATTGACAGGGGGAACACTGAAGCTTTCTTT
>TRBV7-7|-|TRBJ2-7|many
CASSISDSAYEQYF
TGTGCCAGCAGCATTTCTGACAGCGCCTACGAGCAGTACTTC
>TRBV5-4|TRBD2|TRBJ2-7|once
CASSLVRLAGGDEQYF
TGTGCCAGCAGCTTGGTTCGGCTAGCGGGAGGTGACGAGCAGTACTTC
>TRBV7-9|-|TRBJ1-4|many
CASSPIQEEKLFF
TGTGCCAGCAGCCCTATACAGGAGGAAAAACTGTTTTTT
>TRBV7-9|TRBD2|TRBJ2-3|-
CASSLRREGTDTQYF
TGTGCCAGCAGCTTAAGGCGGGAGGGCACAGATACGCAGTATTTT
>TRBV30|TRBD2|TRBJ2-2|few
CAWSRASGLNTGELFF
TGTGCCTGGAGTCGGGCTAGCGGGTTGAACACCGGGGAGCTGTTTTTT
>TRBV6-5|-|TRBJ1-4|few
CASSFFGATNEKLFF
TGTGCCAGCAGTTTTTTCGGGGCAACTAATGAAAAACTGTTTTTT
>TRBV18|TRBD2|TRBJ2-1|few
CASSPLAGASYNEQFF
TGTGCCAGCTCACCACTAGCGGGAGCTTCCTACAATGAGCAGTTCTTC
>TRBV28|-|TRBJ1-4|-
CASSLWGRKNEKLFF
TGTGCCAGCAGTTTATGGGGGCGGAAAAATGAAAAACTGTTTTTT
>TRBV20-1|-|TRBJ2-1|-
CSASVPSSYNEQFF
TGCAGTGCTAGCGTTCCGAGCTCCTACAATGAGCAGTTCTTC
>TRBV7-9|-|TRBJ2-7|-
CASSLYTDRALYEQYF
TGTGCCAGCAGCTTATACACAGACCGCGCCCTCTACGAGCAGTACTTC
>TRBV30|TRBD1|TRBJ2-5|few
CAWGTGDKKTQYF
TGTGCCTGGGGGACAGGGGATAAGAAGACCCAGTACTTC
>TRBV5-1|-|TRBJ2-7|many
CASGNLGAGAIDEQYF
TGCGCCAGCGGTAACCTCGGGGCGGGGGCAATTGACGAGCAGTACTTC
>TRBV28|-|TRBJ1-2|many
CASSLRGSGYTF
TGTGCCAGCAGTTTAAGGGGTAGCGGCTACACCTTC
>TRBV6-2/TRBV6-3|-|TRBJ1-5|-
CASSWGAQPQHF
TGTGCCAGCAGTTGGGGTGCGCAGCCCCAGCATTTT
>TRBV20-1|-|TRBJ1-5|-
CSASLGFGGYSQPQHF
TGCAGTGCTAGCCTTGGGTTCGGGGGGTACAGTCAGCCCCAGCATTTT
>TRBV5-5|TRBD1|TRBJ2-3|-
CASSRETGAPPDTQYF
TGTGCCAGCAGCCGCGAGACAGGGGCCCCGCCAGATACGCAGTATTTT
>TRBV28|-|TRBJ1-2|few
CASNTYKPGDYGYTF
TGTGCCAGCAACACTTATAAACCGGGGGATTATGGCTACACCTTC
>TRBV5-1|-|TRBJ1-4|few
CASSPGSLRPGEKLFF
TGCGCCAGCAGCCCCGGGAGTCTCCGGCCGGGTGAAAAACTGTTTTTT
>TRBV29-1|-|TRBJ1-2|many
CSVGSWYGYTF
TGCAGCGTTGGAAGTTGGTACGGCTACACCTTC
>TRBV12-3/TRBV12-4|-|TRBJ2-5|medium-sized
CASSVTGRETQYF
TGTGCCAGCAGTGTCACAGGGCGTGAGACCCAGTACTTC
>TRBV7-8|-|TRBJ2-2|-
CASSSPLWELFF
TGTGCCAGCAGCTCCCCCCTGTGGGAGCTGTTTTTT
>TRBV5-1|TRBD1|TRBJ2-5|many
CASSIGLDRVETQYF
TGCGCCAGCAGCATAGGATTGGACAGGGTAGAGACCCAGTACTTC
>TRBV5-1|-|TRBJ2-5|few
CATTRSTGSSGETQYF
TGCGCCACCACAAGGTCCACAGGGAGTTCGGGAGAGACCCAGTACTTC
>TRBV27|TRBD1|TRBJ1-1|many
CASSPTGQGFVTEAFF
TGTGCCAGCAGTCCCACGGGACAGGGTTTCGTAACTGAAGCTTTCTTT
>TRBV12-3/TRBV12-4|-|TRBJ2-7|many
CASSLGMNYEQYF
TGTGCCAGCAGTTTAGGGATGAACTACGAGCAGTACTTC
>TRBV28|-|TRBJ1-1|many
CASSSMGGRTEAFF
TGTGCCAGCTCCTCAATGGGGGGGAGGACTGAAGCTTTCTTT
>TRBV7-6|-|TRBJ1-1|few
CASSFGDTEVFF
TGTGCCAGCAGCTTTGGGGACACTGAAGTTTTCTTT
>TRBV15|TRBD2|TRBJ2-7|many
CATSRGGELYEQYF
TGTGCCACCAGCAGGGGAGGGGAACTATACGAGCAGTACTTC
>TRBV19|TRBD2|TRBJ2-2|-
CASSTMGGIGELFF
TGTGCCAGTAGTACCATGGGGGGGATCGGGGAGCTGTTTTTT
>TRBV4-1|-|TRBJ2-2|-
CASSQDRVTGELFF
TGCGCCAGCAGCCAAGATCGGGTCACCGGGGAGCTGTTTTTT
>TRBV7-2|-|TRBJ1-2|many
CASSLELGGYTF
TGTGCCAGCAGCTTAGAGCTGGGTGGCTACACCTTC
>TRBV3-1|TRBD1|TRBJ1-2|many
CASSTRTGGSYGYTF
TGTGCCAGCAGCACCCGGACAGGGGGAAGCTATGGCTACACCTTC
>TRBV20-1|TRBD1|TRBJ2-1|many
CSATGTVYNEQFF
TGCAGTGCTACCGGGACAGTCTACAATGAGCAGTTCTTC
>TRBV12-3/TRBV12-4|-|TRBJ1-4|-
CASSFPREKLFF
TGTGCCAGCAGTTTCCCCAGGGAAAAACTGTTTTTT
>TRBV4-1|-|TRBJ2-3|few
CASSQDRGGRTDTQYF
TGCGCCAGCAGCCAAGATCGAGGGGGACGCACAGATACGCAGTATTTT
>TRBV7-3|-|TRBJ2-1|many
CASSSPQGSNEQFF
TGTGCCAGCAGCTCCCCTCAGGGCTCCAATGAGCAGTTCTTC
>TRBV11-1|TRBD1|TRBJ2-7|many
CASSRLRGQRNEQYF
TGTGCCAGCAGCCGCCTCAGGGGACAGAGGAACGAGCAGTACTTC